A selection of T cell receptor beta chains follows, all from one sample in a study of cytomegalovirus exposure and HLA in healthy donors. Clones were read by immunoSEQ multiplex PCR, and TCRdb kept only the in-frame ones, dropping some. The table shows around 130,000 clones, with about 80% occurring only once. Sequencing was done on a sample of PBMCs. These receptors were obtained from a girl aged 2 to 10 in good health and CMV-seronegative. Both conserved end residues are part of each CDR3. The listing skips clone size in some rows; elsewhere it reads once, few, many or a size class.

V	J	size	CDR3
TRBV6-4	TRBJ1-2	once	CASRAGGSGGYTF
TRBV6-1	TRBJ1-1	.	CASTFSNTEAFF
TRBV27	TRBJ2-1	.	CASTRLGSYNEQFF
TRBV30	TRBJ2-1	few	CAWSVAGYEQFF
TRBV5-4	TRBJ2-3	.	CASSLEAGLRGDTQYF
TRBV29-1	TRBJ1-2	once	CSVEKTTNYGYTF
TRBV29-1	TRBJ1-2	.	CSILGGADYGYTF
TRBV6-1	TRBJ2-2	.	CASRKVLENTGELFF
TRBV14	TRBJ2-5	.	CASSLLTFQRKETQYF
TRBV27	TRBJ2-1	.	CASSLSAGGYNEQFF
TRBV23-1	TRBJ1-2	.	CASSQSSYGYTF